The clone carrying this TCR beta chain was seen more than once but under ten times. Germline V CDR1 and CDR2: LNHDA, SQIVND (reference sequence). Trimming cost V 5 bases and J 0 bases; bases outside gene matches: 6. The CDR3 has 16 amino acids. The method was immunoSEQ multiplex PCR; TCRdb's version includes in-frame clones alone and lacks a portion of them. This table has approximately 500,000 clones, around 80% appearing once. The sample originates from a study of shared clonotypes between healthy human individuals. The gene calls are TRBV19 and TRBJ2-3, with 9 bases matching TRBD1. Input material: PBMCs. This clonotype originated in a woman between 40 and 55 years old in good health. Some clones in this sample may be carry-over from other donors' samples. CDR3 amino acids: CASSFRTGVSTDTQYF. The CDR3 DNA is TGTGCCAGTAGTTTTCGGACAGGGGTTAGCACAGATACGCAGTATTTT.